This T cell receptor beta chain is from a study of blood T cells in healthy people across ages. Study-level points and caveats: Donors of long life had a larger count of naive CD4+ cells and greater diversity than aged donors. It was found that TCR beta diversity correlated strongly with the percentage of naive T cells.

Germline-derived CDR1 and CDR2 are LGHNA and YNFKEQ. This CDR3 is 17 amino acids long. Primed by a sample-barcoded 5' primer and a J-beta primer mix, a second PCR proceeded for about 6 to 12 cycles. TCRdb re-called the 5' RACE reads through MiXCR, storing one row per CDR3 protein. In the table there are approximately 810,000 distinct CDR3 sequences, 29% of which are singletons. This clonotype was counted a few times. Its antigen is still unknown. The chain carries TRBV4-2 and TRBJ2-1; TRBD2 agrees at 12 bases. The closer fit of TRBJ2-7 to the DNA end suggests the J call may be wrong. Sequencing used blood. This TCR was sampled from a woman aged 80 or over in good health. DNA for the CDR3: TGTGCCAGCAGCCTCACTAGCGGGGGGCCCTCCTACAATGAGCAGTACTTC. Protein sequence: CASSLTSGGPSYNEQYF.